The 11 T cell receptor beta chains below were found in one sample sequenced in a study of blood T cell repertoires in COVID-19. Method: immunoSEQ multiplex PCR; TCRdb's copy keeps in-frame clones and lacks some. The data contain around 140,000 clones, about nine tenths of them singletons. Sequencing input: peripheral blood. Receptors originate from a man aged 45-60 years with active COVID-19.

The rearrangement joins TRBV2 to TRBJ2-1, with a possible D match to TRBD1 (5 bases). CDR1 is SNHLY and CDR2 is FYNNEI in the germline V gene. This CDR3 is 15 amino acids long. V lost 4 bases to trimming and J lost 5 bases, with 15 bases between them. The CDR3 reads CASSVGQGGNNEQFF. CDR3 bases: TGTGCCAGCAGTGTTGGTCAGGGTGGGAACAATGAGCAGTTCTTC.

The genes are TRBV6-1 and TRBJ1-2; D may be TRBD1 (5 bases). V lost 0 bases, J lost 5 bases, and 13 bases lay in between. The CDR3 length is 15 residues. Germline V gives CDR1 MNHNS, CDR2 SASEGT. This CDR3 is CASSEAYRGGYGYTF. The DNA of the CDR3 is TGTGCCAGCAGTGAAGCTTATCGGGGGGGTTATGGCTACACCTTC.

Details on this clone: As the CDR3 is not closed by the conserved phenylalanine or tryptophan, this likely results from a read error. The limits of the CDR3 on the DNA are not certain, so only TCRdb's listed CDR3 is given. The V call is TRBV19, the J call TRBJ1-1; whether TRBD1, the table's D call, matches the DNA was not checked. The germline gives CDR1 LNHDA, CDR2 SQIVND (reference sequence). The CDR3 is made up of 12 amino acids, end residues included. CDR3 loop: CASKGDRGRSFS.

The chain has TRBV6-5 and TRBJ1-6; 8 bases fit TRBD1. After removal of 6 bases from V and 7 bases from J, the junction contained 2 bases not matched to a gene. Germline V lookup: CDR1 MNHEY, CDR2 SVGAGI. There are 13 residues in the CDR3. CDR3 DNA: TGTGCCAGCAGCCGGGACAGGAATTCACCCCTCCACTTT. It is translated as CASSRDRNSPLHF.

This chain uses TRBV30 with TRBJ2-2; TRBD1 matches at 7 bases. The V gene's germline CDR1 is GTSNPN and CDR2 SVGIG (reference sequence). With V trimmed by 5 bases and J by 4 bases, 13 bases remained unmatched. The CDR3 runs 16 residues. The CDR3 spells CAWGRSTGVGTGELFF. The CDR3 nucleotides read TGTGCCTGGGGACGCTCTACAGGGGTGGGCACCGGGGAGCTGTTTTTT.

This clone is a singleton in its sample. The chain combines TRBV2 with TRBJ1-1; 8 bases are a match to TRBD1. The CDR3 runs 16 residues. Germline CDR1 reads SNHLY; CDR2 reads FYNNEI. V shed 5 bases, J shed 0 bases, and the junction held 8 bases outside the gene matches. The CDR3 nucleotides read TGTGCCAGCAGTACCGGGACAGGCCTTATGAACACTGAAGCTTTCTTT. Translated: CASSTGTGLMNTEAFF.

The chain has TRBV5-6 and TRBJ1-2; tentative D call: TRBD1 (6 bases). This CDR3 is 17 amino acids long. Trimming pared 4 bases from V and 4 bases from J, leaving 23 bases between. Germline CDR1 reads SGHDT; CDR2 reads YYEEEE. In nucleotides, the CDR3 is TGTGCCAGCAGCCCTCAGCTGAGGGGGGGAACTACCTATGGCTACACCTTC. This encodes CASSPQLRGGTTYGYTF. Full variable domain (remainder filled in from reference TRBV5-6 and TRBJ1-2): DAGVTQSPTHLIKTRGQQVTLRCSPKSGHDTVSWYQQALGQGPQFIFQYYEEEERQRGNFPDRFSGHQFPNYSSELNVNALLLGDSALYLCASSPQLRGGTTYGYTFGSGTRLTVV.

This rearrangement joins TRBV18 to TRBJ1-2; D is unclear. This CDR3 is built from 17 residues. Germline V CDR1 and CDR2: KGHSH, LQKENI. Trimming shortened V by 2 bases and J by 4 bases, and 20 bases separated the two germline ends. In DNA form, the CDR3 reads TGTGCCAGCTCACCAGGGTCTCGGGTTGTTTCTTCCTATGGCTACACCTTC. Its translation is CASSPGSRVVSSYGYTF.

The CDR3 reads CASNLGGTEAFF. The CDR3 coding sequence is TGTGCCAGCAATTTGGGAGGCACTGAAGCTTTCTTT. V usage is TRBV12-3 or TRBV12-4 and J usage is TRBJ1-1; no firm D call. The V gene lost 7 bases and the J gene lost 4 bases, with 10 bases spanning the gap. CDR3 length equals 12 residues.

CDR3 DNA: TGCGCCAGCAGCCAAGATCGACTGAGGCCAAAGAGCGGGGAGCTGTTTTTT. Amino acid sequence: CASSQDRLRPKSGELFF. This chain joins TRBV4-1 and TRBJ2-2; D is uncertain. The germline V and J ends were trimmed by 0 bases and 7 bases, with 18 bases remaining between them. The CDR3 covers 17 residues. The germline V gene encodes CDR1 MGHRA and CDR2 YSYEKL.

The V call is TRBV4-3, the J call TRBJ1-6, with D unclear. The CDR3 length is 15 residues. V was pared by 2 bases and J by 0 bases, with 5 bases between. The germline CDR1 and CDR2 sequences are LGHNA and YSLEER. CDR3 nucleotides: TGCGCCAGCAGCCAAAGCTACTCCTATAATTCACCCCTCCACTTT. This sequence encodes CASSQSYSYNSPLHF.